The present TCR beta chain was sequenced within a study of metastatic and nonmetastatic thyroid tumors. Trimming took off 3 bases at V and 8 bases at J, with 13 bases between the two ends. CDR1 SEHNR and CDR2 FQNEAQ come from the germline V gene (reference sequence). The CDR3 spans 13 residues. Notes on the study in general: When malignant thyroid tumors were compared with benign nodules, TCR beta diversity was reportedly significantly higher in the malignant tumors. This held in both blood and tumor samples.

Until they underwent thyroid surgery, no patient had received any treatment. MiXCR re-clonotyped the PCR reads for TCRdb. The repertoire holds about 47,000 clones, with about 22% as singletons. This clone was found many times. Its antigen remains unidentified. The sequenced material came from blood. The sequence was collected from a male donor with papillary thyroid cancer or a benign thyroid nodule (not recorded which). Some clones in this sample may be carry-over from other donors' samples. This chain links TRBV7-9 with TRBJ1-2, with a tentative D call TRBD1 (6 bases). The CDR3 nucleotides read TGTGCCAGCAGCTTGGGGGGGGCAAACGGCTACACCTTC. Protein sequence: CASSLGGANGYTF.